What follows are 24 T cell receptor beta chains derived from one specimen sequenced in a study of shared clonotypes between healthy human individuals. Using immunoSEQ multiplex PCR, the repertoire was profiled, and TCRdb retains in-frame clones only, with some absent. The sample lists roughly 2,000,000 clones, just under 95% occurring once. Positively selected for CCR7, the CD45RO-negative cells used as naive CD8 cells excluded terminally differentiated effector memory CD45RA+ cells. Sample: naive CD8+ T cells from PBMCs. These receptors all stem from a man between 18 and 29 years old in good health. Some clones in this sample may be carry-over from other donors' samples.

This clone was recorded once. The chain carries TRBV6-1 and TRBJ1-4; TRBD1 aligns across 9 bases. This CDR3 comprises 15 residues. Germline V gene lookup returns CDR1 MNHNS and CDR2 SASEGT. J gave up 4 bases and V 2 bases, and 2 bases lay outside the gene matches. The CDR3 coding sequence is TGTGCCAGCAGTGAACCGGACAGGGGTAATGAAAAACTGTTTTTT. Amino acid sequence: CASSEPDRGNEKLFF.

A word on this clone: Other DNA sequences in this specimen translate into the identical CDR3. This chain links TRBV28 with TRBJ2-7; D may match TRBD1 or TRBD2 (6 bases each). Trimming stripped 2 bases from V and 3 bases from J, with 8 bases between. This CDR3 has 13 residues. CDR1 is MDHEN, CDR2 SYDVKM, per germline. For the CDR3, the DNA is TGTGCCAGCAGTTTAGGAGGGGGCTACGAGCAGTACTTC. Protein product: CASSLGGGYEQYF.

J is TRBJ2-4 and V is TRBV7-9; D not resolved. From germline, CDR1 is SEHNR and CDR2 FQNEAQ (reference sequence). The CDR3 sequence is 14 residues long. The V gene lost 4 bases and the J gene lost 3 bases, with 10 bases spanning the gap. The CDR3 is CASSSDLGKNIQYF. In DNA, the CDR3 is TGTGCCAGCAGCTCCGATCTGGGCAAAAACATTCAGTACTTC.

V gene TRBV5-1 combines with J gene TRBJ2-5; D remains ambiguous. The CDR3 has 13 amino acids. Trimming left V 1 base short and J 4 bases short, with 8 bases between. Germline V CDR1 and CDR2: SGHRS, YFSETQ. CDR3 nucleotides: TGCGCCAGCAGCTTGAATTCGGGAGAGACCCAGTACTTC. This sequence encodes CASSLNSGETQYF.

J is TRBJ2-5 and V is TRBV11-2; possible D gene TRBD2, 5 bases. The germline gives CDR1 SGHAT, CDR2 FQNNGV. There are 18 residues in the CDR3. V was pared by 5 bases and J by 4 bases, with 26 bases between. CDR3 loop: CASSHPLRAVSYRETQYF. In nucleotides, the CDR3 is TGTGCCAGCAGCCACCCCCTGAGGGCGGTATCTTACCGAGAGACCCAGTACTTC.

CDR3 amino acids: CASSLLGEREPYEQYF. In nucleotides, the CDR3 is TGTGCCAGCAGTTTATTAGGGGAGCGGGAGCCCTACGAGCAGTACTTC. The chain carries TRBV27 and TRBJ2-7; TRBD2 matches at 8 bases. The germline gives CDR1 MNHEY, CDR2 SMNVEV (reference sequence). V trimming: 1 base; J trimming: 2 bases; junction bases outside the gene matches: 7. The CDR3 has 16 residues.

The table lists this clone with a count of one. The chain carries TRBV5-1 and TRBJ2-7, with 11 bases aligning to TRBD2. V lost 4 bases to trimming and J lost 2 bases; unmatched junction nucleotides: 8. This CDR3 region has 16 residues. Germline loops: CDR1 SGHRS, CDR2 YFSETQ. The CDR3 region is CASSPTGLAAPYEQYF. DNA of the CDR3: TGCGCCAGCAGCCCAACGGGACTAGCGGCTCCCTACGAGCAGTACTTC.

This rearrangement joins TRBV28 to TRBJ1-5; the D is unclear. V lost 3 bases to trimming and J lost 1 base, with 10 bases between them. Germline CDR1 is MDHEN and CDR2 is SYDVKM. This CDR3 region has 15 residues. The CDR3 coding sequence is TGTGCCAGCAGTTTTATGGCGGGAAGCAATCAGCCCCAGCATTTT. Encoded protein: CASSFMAGSNQPQHF.

This chain links TRBV28 with TRBJ1-5; D not resolved. Germline V gene data show CDR1 as MDHEN and CDR2 as SYDVKM. The CDR3 spans 15 residues. Deletions cut 11 bases from V and 6 bases from J, with 23 bases between. CDR3 amino acids: CASSTLGSVGQPQHF. DNA of the CDR3: TGTGCCTCCAGCACTCTTGGGTCCGTCGGTCAGCCCCAGCATTTT. Complete variable domain (other parts from reference TRBV28 and TRBJ1-5): DVKVTQSSRYLVKRTGEKVFLECVQDMDHENMFWYRQDPGLGLRLIYFSYDVKMKEKGDIPEGYSVSREKKERFSLILESASTNQTSMYLCASSTLGSVGQPQHFGDGTRLSIL.

The chain is built from TRBV7-9 and TRBJ2-5; the match to TRBD2 covers 8 bases. This CDR3 region has 12 residues. V lost 7 bases to trimming and J lost 3 bases; unmatched junction nucleotides: 1. Germline V gene lookup returns CDR1 SEHNR and CDR2 FQNEAQ (reference sequence). CDR3 coding DNA: TGTGCCAGCACCGGGGGGGAAGAGACCCAGTACTTC. Protein product: CASTGGEETQYF.

The V gene is TRBV19, the J gene TRBJ1-4; maybe TRBD1 (6 bases). The CDR3 consists of 14 residues. Trimming removed 3 bases from V and 8 bases from J, with 13 bases in between. Germline V gene sequence: CDR1 LNHDA, CDR2 SQIVND (reference sequence). The CDR3 DNA is TGTGCCAGTAGTATCAGGGGCGCCCAGGAAAAACTGTTTTTT. Its translation: CASSIRGAQEKLFF.

The chain recombines TRBV5-1 with TRBJ2-1, with TRBD1 identical over 9 bases. Germline loops: CDR1 SGHRS, CDR2 YFSETQ. V trimming: 4 bases; J trimming: 2 bases; junction bases outside the gene matches: 4. The CDR3 consists of 15 residues. The CDR3 is CASSGTGGTYNEQFF. As DNA, the CDR3 is TGCGCCAGCAGCGGTACAGGGGGCACCTACAATGAGCAGTTCTTC. The full variable domain, completed using reference TRBV5-1 and TRBJ2-1, is KAGVTQTPRYLIKTRGQQVTLSCSPISGHRSVSWYQQTPGQGLQFLFEYFSETQRNKGNFPGRFSGRQFSNSRSEMNVSTLELGDSALYLCASSGTGGTYNEQFFGPGTRLTVL.

Concerning this clone: In the same sample, other DNA sequences code for this CDR3. This rearrangement joins TRBV6-5 to TRBJ2-1; unclear D gene. Trimming left V 2 bases short and J 0 bases short, with 8 bases between. Germline V gene data show CDR1 as MNHEY and CDR2 as SVGAGI. The CDR3 is 15 amino acids. The CDR3 loop is CASSYGRSSYNEQFF. CDR3 coding DNA: TGTGCCAGCAGTTACGGCAGGAGCTCCTACAATGAGCAGTTCTTC.

This clone was counted once. The CDR3 DNA follows: TGTGCCAGCAGATTGTTACAGGGGGAGACGGTAGTTTCCTACGAGCAGTACTTC. Residues: CASRLLQGETVVSYEQYF. This chain connects TRBV2 to TRBJ2-7, with 8 nucleotides matching TRBD1. The V gene end was trimmed by 6 bases and the J gene end by 1 base; junction bases not matched to a gene: 17. CDR1 SNHLY and CDR2 FYNNEI come from the germline V gene. This CDR3 spans 18 amino acids.

V gene TRBV14 combines with J gene TRBJ2-3; possible D gene TRBD2, 6 bases. The germline V gene encodes CDR1 SGHDN and CDR2 FVKESK. The CDR3 runs to 15 residues. V dropped 3 bases and J dropped 4 bases, with 14 bases sitting between them. As DNA, the CDR3 is TGTGCCAGCAGCCACGGAGTAGCGGACGCAGATACGCAGTATTTT. It encodes CASSHGVADADTQYF. Together with reference TRBV14 and TRBJ2-3, the CDR3 gives the full variable domain: EAGVTQFPSHSVIEKGQTVTLRCDPISGHDNLYWYRRVMGKEIKFLLHFVKESKQDESGMPNNRFLAERTGGTYSTLKVQPAELEDSGVYFCASSHGVADADTQYFGPGTRLTVL.

The chain carries TRBV6-5 and TRBJ2-7; no reliable D call. Germline V CDR1 and CDR2: MNHEY, SVGAGI. The CDR3 loop spans 13 amino acids. V was cut by 3 bases and J by 4 bases, with 10 bases left in between. The CDR3 region is CASSYSARYEQYF. The CDR3 bases are TGTGCCAGCAGTTATTCGGCGAGGTACGAGCAGTACTTC.

The V call is TRBV6-5, the J call TRBJ2-7; 12 positions match TRBD1. After removal of 5 bases from V and 5 bases from J, the junction contained 7 bases not matched to a gene. This CDR3 comprises 15 residues. CDR1 and CDR2 (germline): MNHEY, SVGAGI. The CDR3 protein is CASSATGTGGDEQYF. As DNA, the CDR3 is TGTGCCAGCAGTGCAACCGGGACAGGGGGCGACGAGCAGTACTTC.

The gene calls are TRBV28 and TRBJ2-4; 7 bases map to TRBD1. CDR1 is MDHEN, CDR2 SYDVKM, per germline. The CDR3 has 20 amino acids. V was clipped by 5 bases and J by 2 bases; unmatched bases: 21. CDR3 in amino acids: CASSPHTGTETPLTKNIQYF. CDR3 coding DNA: TGTGCCAGCAGTCCCCACACCGGGACAGAGACTCCTCTGACCAAAAACATTCAGTACTTC.

This clone came up once. The gene calls are TRBV11-3 and TRBJ1-5, with D perhaps TRBD1 (5 bases). CDR1 is SGHNT, CDR2 YENEEA, per germline. V shed 5 bases and J shed 1 base, with 18 bases lying between them. The CDR3 covers 17 residues. The CDR3 spells CASSRILGGGSNQPQHF. In nucleotides, the CDR3 is TGTGCCAGCAGCCGAATCCTTGGGGGGGGGAGCAATCAGCCCCAGCATTTT.

DNA for the CDR3: TGTGCCAGCAGCGTCCGGGACAAGCCCTACGAGCAGTACTTC. It encodes CASSVRDKPYEQYF. The chain carries TRBV11-3 and TRBJ2-7; a possible D gene is TRBD1 (6 bases). V lost 5 bases, J lost 2 bases, and 13 bases lay in between. From germline, CDR1 is SGHNT and CDR2 YENEEA. This CDR3 spans 14 amino acids.

The genes are TRBV27 and TRBJ1-2; 12 bases align to TRBD1. V shed 5 bases and J 4 bases; nucleotides not matched to a gene: 5. CDR1 MNHEY and CDR2 SMNVEV come from the germline V gene (reference sequence). This CDR3 spans 15 amino acids. The CDR3 DNA reads TGTGCCAGCAGTGACGGGACAGGGGGCGCCTATGGCTACACCTTC. Protein product: CASSDGTGGAYGYTF.

The genes are TRBV28 and TRBJ1-6; D gene ambiguous. V lost 5 bases, J lost 8 bases, and 13 bases lay in between. This CDR3 spans 14 amino acids. Germline V lookup: CDR1 MDHEN, CDR2 SYDVKM. CDR3 residues: CASSPLGWDSPLHF. The CDR3 nucleotides are TGTGCCAGCAGTCCCCTGGGATGGGATTCACCCCTCCACTTT.

This chain connects TRBV2 to TRBJ2-1, with 11 bases that match TRBD1. Germline assignment: CDR1 SNHLY and CDR2 FYNNEI. The CDR3 loop spans 15 amino acids. The V gene end was trimmed by 10 bases and the J gene end by 6 bases; junction bases not matched to a gene: 11. The CDR3 protein is CAISTRDRGGNEQFF. The DNA for the CDR3 is TGTGCCATCTCAACCCGGGACAGGGGGGGCAATGAGCAGTTCTTC.

In regard to this clone: The sample carries other DNA sequences with the same CDR3. The genes are TRBV28 and TRBJ2-7, with 9 bases matching TRBD1. Unmatched junction bases numbered 9, after V lost 6 bases and J lost 3 bases. This CDR3 spans 15 amino acids. Per germline, CDR1 MDHEN and CDR2 SYDVKM. CDR3 in DNA: TGTGCCAGCAGGCTACTCCGGGACAGGGTCTACGAGCAGTACTTC. Translated: CASRLLRDRVYEQYF.